The clone carrying this TCR beta chain was counted at least ten times. The antigen is not known. TCRdb ran MiXCR on the 5' RACE reads and lists one entry per CDR3 protein. The sample includes around 17,000 distinct CDR3 sequences, about 3.6% of them seen just once. The source of the sample is a study of neurological immune-mediated disorders. Study-level findings and limits: In HTLV-1-associated myelopathy, TCR clonal expansion was greatest, and in multiple sclerosis it was least, below healthy controls.

The CDR3 is 14 amino acids. CDR1 MDHEN and CDR2 SYDVKM come from the germline V gene. Unmatched junction bases numbered 4, after V lost 3 bases and J lost 6 bases. The chain employs TRBV28 and TRBJ1-2; 10 positions agree with TRBD1. Sequencing used CD8+ T cells from blood. This TCR was sampled from a woman aged 40-49 years in good health. The CDR3 DNA is TGTGCCAGCAGTTTCTGGGGACAGGGGAATGGCTACACCTTC. Protein: CASSFWGQGNGYTF.